These T cell receptor beta chains were read from a single sample in a study of T cells in tuberculosis. Generated by immunoSEQ multiplex PCR, the TCRdb table keeps only in-frame clones and is missing some. Of around 60,000 clones listed, 65% to 90% were seen once; the top ten hold 9.5% to 15%. The sample comprised CD1b-GMM tetramer-negative cells sorted from PBMCs. The origin of the receptors is an adult woman with latent tuberculosis. Both conserved end residues are part of each CDR3. A D gene is named only where the DNA matches it firmly. Clone size, where shown, is once, few, many, or a class for clones that have expanded.

V gene: TRBV6-5
J gene: TRBJ1-5
clone size: few
D gene: NA
CDR3 protein: CASSPGGKIPQHF
CDR3 DNA: TGTGCCAGCAGCCCGGGGGGGAAGATCCCCCAGCATTTT

V gene: TRBV6-6
J gene: TRBJ2-3
clone size: NA
D gene: NA
CDR3 protein: CASRPLAPSTDTQYF
CDR3 DNA: TGTGCCAGCAGGCCCCTAGCGCCTAGCACAGATACGCAGTATTTT

V gene: TRBV19
J gene: TRBJ2-5
clone size: NA
D gene: NA
CDR3 protein: CASSIARGRGQETQYF
CDR3 DNA: TGTGCCAGTAGTATAGCCCGGGGCCGGGGGCAAGAGACCCAGTACTTC

V gene: TRBV19
J gene: TRBJ2-2
clone size: NA
D gene: TRBD1
CDR3 protein: CASTDRAAGELFF
CDR3 DNA: TGTGCCAGTACCGACAGGGCCGCCGGGGAGCTGTTTTTT

V gene: TRBV7-3
J gene: TRBJ1-1
clone size: NA
D gene: NA
CDR3 protein: CASSTDSRTEAFF
CDR3 DNA: TGTGCCAGCAGCACAGACAGCAGAACTGAAGCTTTCTTT

V gene: TRBV6-5
J gene: TRBJ1-2
clone size: once
D gene: NA
CDR3 protein: CASSGSNRVPYGYTF
CDR3 DNA: TGTGCCAGCAGTGGCTCCAACAGGGTCCCCTATGGCTACACCTTC

V gene: TRBV4-3
J gene: TRBJ2-2
clone size: few
D gene: TRBD1
CDR3 protein: CASSQDKGASTGELFF
CDR3 DNA: TGCGCCAGCAGCCAAGATAAGGGGGCCAGCACCGGGGAGCTGTTTTTT

V gene: TRBV7-2
J gene: TRBJ2-3
clone size: few
D gene: TRBD2
CDR3 protein: CASSLAKGRASGSTDTQYF
CDR3 DNA: TGTGCCAGCAGCTTAGCGAAGGGTAGGGCTAGCGGATCCACAGATACGCAGTATTTT

V gene: TRBV2
J gene: TRBJ2-2
clone size: NA
D gene: TRBD1
CDR3 protein: CASSAQGAKTGELFF
CDR3 DNA: TGTGCCAGCAGTGCGCAGGGGGCGAAGACCGGGGAGCTGTTTTTT

V gene: TRBV10-3
J gene: TRBJ2-7
clone size: NA
D gene: TRBD1
CDR3 protein: CAISRGRGEQYF
CDR3 DNA: TGTGCCATCAGCAGGGGGCGAGGCGAGCAGTACTTC

V gene: TRBV19
J gene: TRBJ2-4
clone size: NA
D gene: NA
CDR3 protein: CASSIDRRRENIQYF
CDR3 DNA: TGTGCCAGTAGTATAGACCGACGGAGGGAAAACATTCAGTACTTC

V gene: TRBV18
J gene: TRBJ2-1
clone size: NA
D gene: TRBD2
CDR3 protein: CASSPSGNYNEQFF
CDR3 DNA: TGTGCCAGCTCTCCTAGCGGAAACTACAATGAGCAGTTCTTC

V gene: TRBV28
J gene: TRBJ1-1
clone size: NA
D gene: NA
CDR3 protein: CASSSGFRTAPNTEAFF
CDR3 DNA: TGTGCCAGCAGTTCTGGTTTTCGGACAGCCCCGAACACTGAAGCTTTCTTT

V gene: TRBV5-5
J gene: TRBJ1-1
clone size: NA
D gene: NA
CDR3 protein: CASSSELRVNTEAFF
CDR3 DNA: TGTGCCAGCAGCTCGGAGCTTCGGGTGAACACTGAAGCTTTCTTT

V gene: TRBV5-1
J gene: TRBJ1-4
clone size: NA
D gene: NA
CDR3 protein: CASSLSVTTNEKLFF
CDR3 DNA: TGCGCCAGCAGCTTGTCAGTCACAACTAATGAAAAACTGTTTTTT

V gene: TRBV6-6
J gene: TRBJ1-5
clone size: few
D gene: TRBD1
CDR3 protein: CASSYGDRGNQPQHF
CDR3 DNA: TGTGCCAGCAGTTACGGAGACAGGGGCAATCAGCCCCAGCATTTT

V gene: TRBV11-2
J gene: TRBJ2-7
clone size: NA
D gene: NA
CDR3 protein: CASSLEGGQYF
CDR3 DNA: TGTGCCAGCAGCTTAGAGGGAGGGCAGTACTTC

V gene: TRBV28
J gene: TRBJ1-2
clone size: NA
D gene: NA
CDR3 protein: CASSLPDRGYTF
CDR3 DNA: TGTGCCAGCAGTTTGCCCGACAGGGGCTACACCTTC

V gene: TRBV9
J gene: TRBJ1-6
clone size: NA
D gene: NA
CDR3 protein: CASSVGQYNSPLHF
CDR3 DNA: TGTGCCAGCAGCGTAGGACAGTATAATTCACCCCTCCACTTT

V gene: TRBV6-1
J gene: TRBJ2-4
clone size: NA
D gene: NA
CDR3 protein: CASTEGQGRDIQYF
CDR3 DNA: TGTGCCAGCACCGAAGGTCAGGGAAGGGACATTCAGTACTTC

V gene: TRBV6-6
J gene: TRBJ2-2
clone size: NA
D gene: TRBD2
CDR3 protein: CASNKIGGETGELFF
CDR3 DNA: TGTGCCAGCAATAAAATTGGGGGGGAGACCGGGGAGCTGTTTTTT

V gene: TRBV9
J gene: TRBJ2-1
clone size: NA
D gene: TRBD2
CDR3 protein: CASSPGGDEQFF
CDR3 DNA: TGTGCCAGCAGCCCCGGGGGGGATGAGCAGTTCTTC

V gene: TRBV27
J gene: TRBJ2-1
clone size: NA
D gene: TRBD2
CDR3 protein: CASSSFSGRGVDEQFF
CDR3 DNA: TGTGCCAGCAGTTCTTTTAGCGGGAGGGGAGTCGATGAGCAGTTCTTC

V gene: TRBV15
J gene: TRBJ2-7
clone size: NA
D gene: TRBD2
CDR3 protein: CATSRLIGGSYEQYF
CDR3 DNA: TGTGCCACCAGCAGATTGATCGGGGGGTCCTACGAGCAGTACTTC

V gene: TRBV7-2
J gene: TRBJ1-2
clone size: NA
D gene: TRBD1
CDR3 protein: CASRNSGTGATTNYGYTF
CDR3 DNA: TGTGCCAGCAGGAATTCCGGGACAGGGGCAACTACTAACTATGGCTACACCTTC

V gene: TRBV28
J gene: TRBJ1-1
clone size: NA
D gene: TRBD1
CDR3 protein: CASSPPGQGGTEAFF
CDR3 DNA: TGTGCCAGCAGTCCGCCGGGACAGGGGGGGACTGAAGCTTTCTTT

V gene: TRBV9
J gene: TRBJ2-7
clone size: NA
D gene: NA
CDR3 protein: CASSAWSEDEQYF
CDR3 DNA: TGTGCCAGCAGCGCGTGGTCGGAGGACGAGCAGTACTTC

V gene: TRBV28
J gene: TRBJ2-7
clone size: once
D gene: TRBD1
CDR3 protein: CASSLRGRGSYEQYF
CDR3 DNA: TGTGCCAGCAGTTTAAGAGGCAGGGGGAGTTACGAGCAGTACTTC

V gene: TRBV7-2
J gene: TRBJ2-2
clone size: NA
D gene: NA
CDR3 protein: CASSLEGDRAGELFF
CDR3 DNA: TGTGCCAGCAGCTTAGAGGGGGATAGGGCCGGGGAGCTGTTTTTT

V gene: TRBV28
J gene: TRBJ1-5
clone size: NA
D gene: TRBD1
CDR3 protein: CASSFPGTGGYQPQHF
CDR3 DNA: TGTGCCAGCAGTTTTCCCGGGACAGGGGGTTATCAGCCCCAGCATTTT

V gene: TRBV27
J gene: TRBJ2-3
clone size: NA
D gene: TRBD1
CDR3 protein: CASRFTGVGGTDTQYF
CDR3 DNA: TGTGCCAGCAGGTTCACAGGGGTGGGAGGCACAGATACGCAGTATTTT

V gene: TRBV7-9
J gene: TRBJ2-2
clone size: NA
D gene: TRBD1
CDR3 protein: CASRPPGQGLPGELFF
CDR3 DNA: TGTGCCAGCAGACCGCCGGGACAGGGTTTGCCCGGGGAGCTGTTTTTT

V gene: TRBV6-5
J gene: TRBJ1-1
clone size: once
D gene: NA
CDR3 protein: CASSPRTARTEAFF
CDR3 DNA: TGTGCCAGCAGTCCCCGGACAGCGAGAACTGAAGCTTTCTTT

V gene: TRBV18
J gene: TRBJ2-2
clone size: NA
D gene: TRBD2
CDR3 protein: CASSPRKAGVAGELFF
CDR3 DNA: TGTGCCAGCTCACCAAGGAAAGCGGGAGTGGCCGGGGAGCTGTTTTTT

V gene: TRBV5-1
J gene: TRBJ2-7
clone size: NA
D gene: NA
CDR3 protein: CASSLGGSSYEQYF
CDR3 DNA: TGCGCCAGCAGCTTGGGTGGTAGTTCCTACGAGCAGTACTTC

V gene: TRBV18
J gene: TRBJ2-3
clone size: NA
D gene: NA
CDR3 protein: CASRSVLSTDTQYF
CDR3 DNA: TGTGCCTCTCGGTCGGTCCTTAGCACAGATACGCAGTATTTT

V gene: TRBV10-3
J gene: TRBJ2-3
clone size: NA
D gene: NA
CDR3 protein: CAISVGTSPTDTQYF
CDR3 DNA: TGTGCCATCAGTGTAGGGACTTCCCCCACAGATACGCAGTATTTT

V gene: TRBV11-2
J gene: TRBJ2-2
clone size: NA
D gene: TRBD2
CDR3 protein: CASSPGLAGRTGELFF
CDR3 DNA: TGTGCCAGCAGCCCGGGACTAGCGGGGAGAACCGGGGAGCTGTTTTTT

V gene: TRBV5-6
J gene: TRBJ1-4
clone size: NA
D gene: NA
CDR3 protein: CASSLRQGNIPTNEKLFF
CDR3 DNA: TGTGCCAGCAGCTTGCGGCAGGGGAATATTCCAACTAATGAAAAACTGTTTTTT

V gene: TRBV5-4
J gene: TRBJ2-3
clone size: NA
D gene: TRBD2
CDR3 protein: CASSTPSGGVDTQYF
CDR3 DNA: TGTGCCAGCAGCACCCCTAGCGGGGGAGTAGATACGCAGTATTTT

V gene: TRBV27
J gene: TRBJ2-7
clone size: once
D gene: TRBD2
CDR3 protein: CASTRSGREEQYF
CDR3 DNA: TGTGCCAGCACCCGTAGCGGGAGGGAGGAGCAGTACTTC

V gene: TRBV11-1
J gene: TRBJ2-1
clone size: NA
D gene: NA
CDR3 protein: CASSHRGDRYNEQFF
CDR3 DNA: TGTGCCAGCAGCCACCGCGGGGACAGATACAATGAGCAGTTCTTC

V gene: TRBV11-1
J gene: TRBJ2-7
clone size: NA
D gene: TRBD2
CDR3 protein: CASSERGGLYEQYF
CDR3 DNA: TGTGCCAGCAGCGAGCGGGGGGGCCTCTACGAGCAGTACTTC

V gene: TRBV28
J gene: TRBJ2-3
clone size: NA
D gene: NA
CDR3 protein: CASSFVSIRTDTQYF
CDR3 DNA: TGTGCCAGCAGTTTCGTCTCCATCAGGACAGATACGCAGTATTTT

V gene: TRBV18
J gene: TRBJ2-1
clone size: once
D gene: TRBD2
CDR3 protein: CASSPYGAGDNEQFF
CDR3 DNA: TGTGCCAGCTCACCCTATGGCGCGGGGGACAATGAGCAGTTCTTC

V gene: TRBV27
J gene: TRBJ1-1
clone size: few
D gene: NA
CDR3 protein: CASKPTGINTEAFF
CDR3 DNA: TGTGCCAGCAAACCTACAGGGATAAACACTGAAGCTTTCTTT

V gene: TRBV19
J gene: TRBJ2-2
clone size: few
D gene: TRBD1
CDR3 protein: CASSRDRRTGELFF
CDR3 DNA: TGTGCCAGTAGTCGGGACAGGCGGACCGGGGAGCTGTTTTTT

V gene: TRBV7-8
J gene: TRBJ2-1
clone size: NA
D gene: TRBD1
CDR3 protein: CASSPRQGFYNEQFF
CDR3 DNA: TGTGCCAGCAGCCCTAGACAGGGTTTCTACAATGAGCAGTTCTTC